Sequencing of this T cell receptor (beta chain) was carried out in a study of blood T cells in healthy people across ages. Comment on this clonotype: What it binds is unknown.

Combining a sample-barcoded 5' primer with a J-beta primer mix, a second PCR ran for roughly 7 to 11 cycles. TCRdb ran MiXCR on the 5' RACE reads and lists one entry per CDR3 protein. Here the sample spans 800,000 or so distinct CDR3 sequences, roughly 25% being singletons. This CDR3 contains 16 residues. In germline, CDR1 is SEHNR, CDR2 FQNEAQ (reference sequence). The trim removed 5 bases at V and 5 bases at J, leaving 8 bases unmatched. Whole-study results and caveats: Relative to aged donors, long-lived donors carried more naive CD4+ cells and displayed higher diversity.

These data also featured in a second study, about T cells of mothers and their children.

The chain employs TRBV7-9 and TRBJ2-5, with 13 positions matching TRBD2. The clonotype originates from a boy younger than 18 in good health. The source material was blood. The CDR3 bases are TGTGCCAGCAGCACTAGCGGGAGGGCCCTGGAGGAGACCCAGTACTTC. This codes for CASSTSGRALEETQYF. The full variable domain, in which reference TRBV7-9 and TRBJ2-5 provide the parts outside the CDR3, is DTGVSQNPRHKITKRGQNVTFRCDPISEHNRLYWYRQTLGQGPEFLTYFQNEAQLEKSRLLSDRFSAERPKGSFSTLEIQRTEQGDSAMYLCASSTSGRALEETQYFGPGTRLLVL.